This TCR beta chain originates from a study of blood T cell repertoires in COVID-19. Study-level background: The samples span acute and convalescent COVID-19 from the United States, Italy and Spain. PBMCs, B-cell-depleted T cells, or T cells were the source of the cDNA or gDNA that made up the material.

Looked up from germline, CDR1 is ENHRY and CDR2 is SYGVKD. CDR3 size: 16 residues. The J segment lost 9 bases and the V segment lost 3 bases, leaving 7 bases of the junction unmatched. Per the original data handling: The assay estimated nucleated cells by amplifying reference gene primers. TCRdb's table, derived via immunoSEQ multiplex PCR, lists solely in-frame clones and lacks some. The D gene and trimming were derived from the DNA, and the V and J assignments and clone size from that table. The repertoire includes around 100,000 clones, more than 85% of them detected once, and 2.1% sits in the top ten. The table lists this clone with a count of one.

The chain is built from TRBV10-3 and TRBJ2-1, with 14 bases matching TRBD2. The clonotype comes from a man aged 50-59 years with active COVID-19. Sample: peripheral blood. The CDR3 DNA sequence: TGTGCCATCAGTGACCCGGGACTAGCGGGAGTGCGTGAGCAGTTCTTC. It codes for CAISDPGLAGVREQFF.